This note documents a single T cell receptor beta chain sequence. No antigen is known for it. This sample was included in a study of STAT5B mutations in CD4+ large granular lymphocyte leukemia. General study points: 8/27 top patient clones versus 2/35 control clones were TRBV06-family.

The V and J ends lost 2 bases and 2 bases respectively, with 11 bases between them. CDR1 SGHTA and CDR2 FQGNSA come from the germline V gene. CDR3 length equals 15 residues. Using immunoSEQ multiplex PCR, the repertoire was profiled, and TCRdb retains in-frame clones only, with some absent. The table has around 2,100 clones, 75% seen once. The receptor comes from a woman aged 65 to 85 with CD4+ T-cell large granular lymphocyte leukemia. The sample comprised PBMCs. The chain recombines TRBV7-2 with TRBJ2-3; perhaps D is TRBD1 or TRBD2 (5 bases each). CDR3 sequence reads: CASSLKGTFTDTQYF. The CDR3 DNA follows: TGTGCCAGCAGCTTAAAGGGGACCTTCACAGATACGCAGTATTTT.